Presented here are 15 T cell receptor beta chains from one specimen sequenced in a study of T cells in Graves' hyperthyroidism and ophthalmopathy (dated by TCRdb to between 2018 and 2021). The method was multiplex PCR. The instrument given in TCRdb is Illumina HiSeq 2000. TCR beta CDR3 regions were amplified from RNA transcripts. The TCR CDR3 was subjected to a first round of RT-PCR using the HTBI primer set and the Qiagen OneStep RT-PCR kit. Starting from the raw public reads, TCRdb applied fastp trimming at Q25, assembled clones with MiXCR and retained in-frame beta chains. Here each entry gathers all rows of one CDR3 protein and keeps the most common genes and DNA. This sample comprises 350,000 to 450,000 distinct CDR3 sequences, more than 12% of them detected only once. The top ten clones comprise approximately 29% of the sample. Sequenced sample: blood. The receptors were sampled from a man aged 45-65 years with Graves' ophthalmopathy.

This clonotype came up a few times. The J gene is TRBJ2-2, the V gene TRBV12-3 or TRBV12-4; no clear D gene. CDR3 length: 12 residues. Trimming stripped 6 bases from V and 4 bases from J, with 6 bases between. CDR3 nucleotide sequence: TGTGCCAGCAGGCGAGGCACCGGGGAGCTGTTTTTT. Translated: CASRRGTGELFF.

This clonotype was found a few times. The chain combines TRBV20-1 with TRBJ2-5; D not resolved. The CDR3 is 15 residues long. The germline CDR1 and CDR2 sequences are DFQATT and SNEGSKA (reference sequence). Deletions cut 2 bases from V and 2 bases from J, with 15 bases between. DNA of the CDR3: TGCAGTGCTAGAAGGCCCTTGGGCGGACAAGAGACCCAGTACTTC. The encoded protein is CSARRPLGGQETQYF.

The table lists this clonotype with many counts. The chain combines TRBV7-6 with TRBJ2-1; no reliable D call. Trimming stripped 5 bases from V and 3 bases from J, with 11 bases between. This CDR3 is built from 14 residues. The V gene's germline CDR1 is SGHVS and CDR2 FNYEAQ. The CDR3 DNA reads as TGTGCCAGCAGCCCGTCGACCTTCTACAATGAGCAGTTCTTC. Residues: CASSPSTFYNEQFF.

This clonotype has just a few counts. The chain uses TRBV12-5 and TRBJ1-3, with unresolved D. This CDR3 has 14 residues. Germline CDR1 and CDR2: LGHNT and FRNRAP. V shed 6 bases and J shed 6 bases, with 15 bases lying between them. Here the CDR3 reads CASGPASTENTIYF. In DNA form, the CDR3 reads TGTGCTAGTGGACCGGCTTCTACGGAAAACACCATATATTTT.

This clonotype was observed many times. The rearrangement joins TRBV7-3 to TRBJ2-1, with 13 bases identical to TRBD2. CDR1 is SGHTA, CDR2 FQGTGA, per germline. V was clipped by 5 bases and J by 9 bases; unmatched bases: 16. This CDR3 comprises 18 residues. In DNA, the CDR3 is TGTGCCAGCAGCCTACCCCGGGGAGGGACTAGCGGGATCGTTGAGCAGTTCTTC. Translated: CASSLPRGGTSGIVEQFF.

This clonotype has at least ten counts. The chain has TRBV3-1 and TRBJ1-2; TRBD1 matches at 9 bases. Germline V gene data show CDR1 as LGHDT and CDR2 as YNNKEL (reference sequence). CDR3 length equals 13 residues. The V and J ends lost 3 bases and 7 bases, in that order; junction bases with no gene match: 3. CDR3 region: CASSQTGGSGYTF. DNA of the CDR3: TGTGCCAGCAGCCAGACAGGGGGTTCTGGCTACACCTTC.

The table lists this clonotype with a few counts. This chain connects TRBV19 to TRBJ2-5; D is perhaps TRBD1 (6 bases). V lost 1 base, J lost 4 bases, and 13 bases lay in between. The length of the CDR3 is 15 residues. CDR1 is LNHDA, CDR2 SQIVND, per germline (reference sequence). Written as DNA, the CDR3 is TGTGCCAGTAGTATAGCTAAACAGGGTGGAGAGACCCAGTACTTC. This gives the protein CASSIAKQGGETQYF.

The chain links TRBV4-2 to TRBJ2-7; the match to TRBD1 covers 9 bases. The CDR3 loop spans 16 amino acids. V lost 0 bases and J lost 1; bases outside the gene matches: 4. In germline, CDR1 is LGHNA, CDR2 YNFKEQ. The CDR3 loop reads CASSQDGGTGSYEQYF. The CDR3 coding sequence is TGTGCCAGCAGCCAAGACGGCGGGACAGGGTCCTACGAGCAGTACTTC.

This clonotype turned up a few times. This rearrangement joins TRBV19 to TRBJ2-5; a possible D gene is TRBD1 (5 bases). Germline V gene lookup returns CDR1 LNHDA and CDR2 SQIVND (reference sequence). The CDR3 totals 14 residues. V was trimmed by 3 bases and J by 4 bases, leaving 12 bases between them. CDR3 sequence (DNA): TGTGCCAGTAGTATCGGGCAGGGTGTAGAGACCCAGTACTTC. Translated: CASSIGQGVETQYF.

This clonotype was observed at least ten times. The chain combines TRBV2 with TRBJ2-1; 14 positions agree with TRBD2. In germline, CDR1 is SNHLY, CDR2 FYNNEI. The CDR3 runs 15 residues. The trim removed 6 bases at V and 7 bases at J, leaving 5 bases unmatched. The CDR3 DNA reads TGTGCCAGCAGGTTTGGGACTAGCGGGAGTAATGAGCAGTTCTTC. It specifies CASRFGTSGSNEQFF.

This clonotype was observed many times. The chain recombines TRBV12-3 or TRBV12-4 with TRBJ1-1; D perhaps matches TRBD1 (5 bases). Trimming removed 1 base from V and 5 bases from J, with 14 bases in between. The CDR3 totals 15 residues. This CDR3 is CASSLVNRRETEAFF. Here the CDR3 DNA reads TGTGCCAGCAGTTTAGTGAACAGGCGGGAGACTGAAGCTTTCTTT.

This clonotype was recorded a few times. This sequence joins TRBV19 and TRBJ2-4; 7 bases agree with TRBD2. This CDR3 spans 15 amino acids. The J segment lost 4 bases and the V segment lost 6 bases, leaving 9 bases of the junction unmatched. Per germline, CDR1 LNHDA and CDR2 SQIVND (reference sequence). CDR3 bases: TGTGCCAGTAGCTCCTCTATGGGAGGGAAAAACATTCAGTACTTC. Translation: CASSSSMGGKNIQYF.

This clonotype was counted many times. This chain uses TRBV6-5 with TRBJ1-2; D remains unclear. CDR1 MNHEY and CDR2 SVGAGI come from the germline V gene. V lost 1 base and J 2 bases, leaving 8 bases between the germline ends. This CDR3 is built from 14 residues. The CDR3 loop is CASSYLSGNYGYTF. The CDR3 DNA sequence: TGTGCCAGCAGTTACTTGTCGGGGAACTATGGCTACACCTTC.

This clonotype turned up a few times. This chain joins TRBV6-1 and TRBJ1-4; D not resolved. Deletions cut 6 bases from V and 2 bases from J, with 13 bases between. Germline CDR1 and CDR2: MNHNS and SASEGT. CDR3 length: 15 amino acids. CDR3 residues: CASRVGGLTNEKLFF. As DNA, the CDR3 is TGTGCCAGCAGGGTAGGAGGGCTGACTAATGAAAAACTGTTTTTT.

The V gene is TRBV25-1, the J gene TRBJ1-2; D possibly corresponds to TRBD1 (6 bases). V lost 4 bases to trimming and J lost 6 bases, with 12 bases between them. The V gene's germline CDR1 is MGHDK and CDR2 SYGVNS. The CDR3 has 13 amino acids. The CDR3 protein is CASSVQGEDGYTF. The CDR3 nucleotides read TGTGCCAGCAGTGTACAGGGCGAGGATGGCTACACCTTC.